Each of the 6 T cell receptor beta chains below was sequenced from the same sample in a study of blood T cell repertoires in COVID-19. Sequencing was performed with immunoSEQ multiplex PCR; in TCRdb, only in-frame clones are kept and a portion is missing. Of roughly 400,000 clones in the sample, approximately 93% were seen once. The sequenced material came from PBMCs or T cells enriched from blood (not recorded which). Receptor source: a woman aged 40 to 50 who had been exposed to COVID-19.

The J gene is TRBJ1-2, the V gene TRBV4-3; D gene unclear. V was cut by 3 bases and J by 3 bases, with 29 bases left in between. There are 20 residues in the CDR3. The germline CDR1 and CDR2 sequences are LGHNA and YSLEER. The CDR3 sequence is CASSQQAYWGGGLPHYGYTF. CDR3 bases: TGCGCCAGCAGCCAGCAGGCGTACTGGGGAGGAGGCCTGCCGCACTATGGCTACACCTTC.

The chain employs TRBV4-1 and TRBJ1-2; TRBD1 aligns across 7 bases. This CDR3 spans 14 amino acids. Trimming took 4 bases from V and 0 from J; bases not matched to a gene: 2. Germline V lookup: CDR1 MGHRA, CDR2 YSYEKL. This chain's CDR3 is CASSLGQTNYGYTF. CDR3 bases: TGCGCCAGCAGCCTGGGACAGACTAACTATGGCTACACCTTC.

The rearrangement joins TRBV29-1 to TRBJ2-7; weak D call: TRBD1 (6 bases). This CDR3 is 12 amino acids long. Germline V CDR1 and CDR2: SQVTM, ANQGSEA. V was shortened by 4 bases and J by 0 bases, with 7 bases between the two germline ends. The CDR3 DNA reads as TGCAGCGTTGGGGACACCTCCTACGAGCAGTACTTC. Protein: CSVGDTSYEQYF.

This clone was detected once. The chain uses TRBV5-1 and TRBJ1-5; 7 bases match TRBD1. V lost 4 bases, J lost 3 bases, and 4 bases stayed unmatched. The CDR3 covers 14 residues. The germline V gene has CDR1 SGHRS and CDR2 YFSETQ. The CDR3 sequence: CASSTGTDNQPQHF. CDR3 DNA sequence: TGCGCCAGCAGCACCGGGACAGACAATCAGCCCCAGCATTTT.

V gene TRBV3-1 (or the pseudogene TRBV3-2) combines with J gene TRBJ1-6; 7 bases fit TRBD1. Germline values: CDR1 LGHDT, CDR2 YNNKEL (reference sequence). V was pared by 4 bases and J by 9 bases, with 9 bases of the junction left unmatched. This CDR3 region has 15 residues. The CDR3 spells CASSPRTGRRSPLHF. The DNA of the CDR3 is TGTGCCAGCAGCCCGAGGACAGGCAGGCGTTCACCCCTCCACTTT.

The gene calls are TRBV29-1 and TRBJ1-1; 8 nucleotides align to TRBD1. CDR1 and CDR2 from the germline V gene are SQVTM and ANQGSEA. V trimming: 6 bases; J trimming: 3 bases; junction bases outside the gene matches: 3. There are 12 residues in the CDR3. The CDR3 DNA sequence: TGCAGCGTCGGACAGGGAGACACTGAAGCTTTCTTT. Protein product: CSVGQGDTEAFF. The whole variable domain, remainder taken from reference TRBV29-1 and TRBJ1-1, is SAVISQKPSRDICQRGTSLTIQCQVDSQVTMMFWYRQQPGQSLTLIATANQGSEATYESGFVIDKFPISRPNLTFSTLTVSNMSPEDSSIYLCSVGQGDTEAFFGQGTRLTVV.